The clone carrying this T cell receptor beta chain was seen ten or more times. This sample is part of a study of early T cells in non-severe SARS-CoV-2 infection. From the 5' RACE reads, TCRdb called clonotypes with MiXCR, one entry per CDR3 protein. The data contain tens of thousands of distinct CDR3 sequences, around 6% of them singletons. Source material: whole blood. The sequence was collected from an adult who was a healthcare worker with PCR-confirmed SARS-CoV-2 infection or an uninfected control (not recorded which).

The CDR3 sequence is CASSSPLRGRAYEQYF. The CDR3 DNA reads as TGTGCCAGCAGCTCCCCCCTCAGGGGGAGAGCCTACGAGCAGTACTTC. The chain combines TRBV7-8 with TRBJ2-7, with 7 bases that match TRBD1. This CDR3 has 16 amino acids. V shed 4 bases and J 2 bases; nucleotides not matched to a gene: 11. The germline V gene has CDR1 SGHVS and CDR2 FQNEAQ. The full variable domain, with the rest looked up from reference TRBV7-8 and TRBJ2-7, is GAGVSQSPRYKVAKRGQDVALRCDPISGHVSLFWYQQALGQGPEFLTYFQNEAQLDKSGLPSDRFFAERPEGSVSTLKIQRTQQEDSAVYLCASSSPLRGRAYEQYFGPGTRLTVT.